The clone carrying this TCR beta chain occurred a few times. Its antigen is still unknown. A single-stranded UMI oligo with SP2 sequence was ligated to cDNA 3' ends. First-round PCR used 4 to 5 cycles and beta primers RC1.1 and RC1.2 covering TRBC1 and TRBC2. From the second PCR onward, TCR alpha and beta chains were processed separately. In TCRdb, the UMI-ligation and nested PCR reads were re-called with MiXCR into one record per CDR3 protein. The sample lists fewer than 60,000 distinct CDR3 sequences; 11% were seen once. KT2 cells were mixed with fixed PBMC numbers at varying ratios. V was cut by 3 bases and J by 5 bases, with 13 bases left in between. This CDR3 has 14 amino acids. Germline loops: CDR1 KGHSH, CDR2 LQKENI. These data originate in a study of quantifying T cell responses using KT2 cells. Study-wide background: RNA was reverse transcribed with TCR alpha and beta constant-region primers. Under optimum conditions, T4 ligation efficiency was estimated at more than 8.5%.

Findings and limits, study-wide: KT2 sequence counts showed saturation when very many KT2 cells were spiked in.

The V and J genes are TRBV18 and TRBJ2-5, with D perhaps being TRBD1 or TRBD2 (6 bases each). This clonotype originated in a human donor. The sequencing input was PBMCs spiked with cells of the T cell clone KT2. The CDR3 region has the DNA TGTGCCAGCTCACCCCACCGGGGGCAGGAGACCCAGTACTTC. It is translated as CASSPHRGQETQYF.